A single sample is the source of the 20 T cell receptor beta chains below, sequenced in a study of CD8+ T cells in alopecia areata. RNA extraction was followed by reverse transcription into cDNA, which acted as the sequencing template. Here immunoSEQ multiplex PCR was the method, and the copy in TCRdb shows in-frame clones only, minus some. Of roughly 190,000 clones in the sample, 55% to 70% were seen once. Treatment of the sample: oral pan-JAK inhibitor, 5-10 mg twice daily. The material was CD4+ T cells sorted from blood, obtained at week 4, from a patient treated with tofacitinib. The origin of the receptors is a human donor with alopecia areata.

Points on this clone: Other DNA sequences from this sample encode an identical CDR3 as well. This chain joins TRBV6-5 and TRBJ2-5; the D gene is possibly TRBD1 (5 bases). CDR3 length: 13 amino acids. CDR1 MNHEY and CDR2 SVGAGI come from the germline V gene. V was shortened by 3 bases and J by 3 bases, with 8 bases between the two germline ends. In nucleotides, the CDR3 is TGTGCCAGCAGTTATAGGGGTGAAGAGACCCAGTACTTC. This translates into CASSYRGEETQYF.

The V gene is TRBV7-6, the J gene TRBJ2-1, with D perhaps TRBD2 (6 bases). The CDR3 spans 15 residues. CDR1 is SGHVS, CDR2 FNYEAQ, per germline. The V gene lost 5 bases and the J gene lost 1 base, with 12 bases spanning the gap. CDR3 loop: CASSQMGGSYNEQFF. The CDR3 DNA sequence: TGTGCCAGCAGCCAAATGGGGGGTTCCTACAATGAGCAGTTCTTC.

This chain connects TRBV7-2 to TRBJ2-7, with D perhaps given as TRBD1 or TRBD2 (5 bases each). CDR1 SGHTA and CDR2 FQGNSA come from the germline V gene. This CDR3 is 16 amino acids long. V gave up 2 bases and J gave up 2 bases, with 16 bases separating them. This CDR3 is CASSLPGPRYTYEQYF. The CDR3 DNA follows: TGTGCCAGCAGCTTACCGGGACCGAGGTACACCTACGAGCAGTACTTC.

This chain joins TRBV5-6 and TRBJ2-7, with 8 bases identical to TRBD1. Germline V gene sequence: CDR1 SGHDT, CDR2 YYEEEE. Trimming at V came to 0 bases and at J to 3 bases, leaving 5 bases not matched to a gene. This CDR3 has 15 residues. The CDR3 sequence: CASSLDQGADYEQYF. In DNA, the CDR3 is TGTGCCAGCAGCTTGGACCAGGGGGCGGACTACGAGCAGTACTTC.

The rearrangement links TRBV30 to TRBJ2-6, with a weak D call TRBD1 (8 bases). Trimming left V 8 bases short and J 0 bases short, with 14 bases between. This CDR3 region has 15 residues. In germline, CDR1 is GTSNPN, CDR2 SVGIG (reference sequence). The CDR3 DNA follows: TGTGCCGGAACAGGGGGGGCCTCTGGGGCCAACGTCCTGACTTTC. As protein: CAGTGGASGANVLTF.

This chain connects TRBV9 to TRBJ2-2, with a weak D call TRBD2 (6 bases). Germline CDR1 SGDLS, CDR2 YYNGEE. CDR3 size: 15 residues. With 2 bases removed from V and 2 bases from J, the gap between germline ends came to 10 bases. The CDR3 DNA sequence: TGTGCCAGCAGCGTGGGACTCTTAAACACCGGGGAGCTGTTTTTT. Translated: CASSVGLLNTGELFF.

V and J are TRBV4-3 and TRBJ1-1, with a weak D call TRBD1 (5 bases). Trimming took off 2 bases at V and 3 bases at J, with 13 bases between the two ends. The V gene's germline CDR1 is LGHNA and CDR2 YSLEER. CDR3 length: 15 residues. Here the CDR3 DNA reads TGCGCCAGCAGCCAAATTATACGGGGGGACACTGAAGCTTTCTTT. This encodes CASSQIIRGDTEAFF.

This sequence joins TRBV5-1 and TRBJ2-5; weak D call: TRBD2 (6 bases). The germline V gene encodes CDR1 SGHRS and CDR2 YFSETQ. The CDR3 runs 14 residues. V was clipped by 4 bases and J by 7 bases, with 17 bases between them. The CDR3 here is CASSHGEDLGTQYF. The CDR3 coding sequence is TGCGCCAGCAGCCACGGGGAGGACCTGGGGACCCAGTACTTC.

This clone was detected only a few times. This chain uses TRBV28 with TRBJ2-3; unclear D gene. CDR3 length equals 11 residues. Looked up from germline, CDR1 is MDHEN and CDR2 is SYDVKM. V was trimmed by 6 bases and J by 6 bases, leaving 7 bases between them. The CDR3 loop is CASSSSDTQYF. Here the CDR3 DNA reads TGTGCCAGCAGCTCCTCGGATACGCAGTATTTT.

This clone was seen a handful of times. The V gene is TRBV5-1, the J gene TRBJ2-1, with D possibly TRBD2 on 6 matching bases. Deletions cut 3 bases from V and 6 bases from J, with 13 bases between. Germline CDR1 is SGHRS and CDR2 is YFSETQ. The CDR3 runs 14 residues. CDR3 residues: CASSSGPGVNEQFF. CDR3 DNA: TGCGCCAGCAGCTCAGGGCCGGGGGTCAATGAGCAGTTCTTC.

The chain uses TRBV20-1 and TRBJ2-5; TRBD1 or TRBD2 may be the D gene (5 bases each). This CDR3 has 11 residues. Germline-derived CDR1 and CDR2 are DFQATT and SNEGSKA (reference sequence). Trimming removed 6 bases at V and 3 bases at J, with 8 bases between. CDR3 coding DNA: TGCAGTGCCGAGGGGAAAGAGACCCAGTACTTC. Translating it yields CSAEGKETQYF.

About this clone itself: The same CDR3 arises from other DNA sequences in this sample as well. The V gene is TRBV5-1, the J gene TRBJ1-5, with 9 bases that match TRBD1. Germline V gives CDR1 SGHRS, CDR2 YFSETQ. The junction had 2 bases not matched to a gene; V was cut back by 0 bases and J by 4 bases. The CDR3 spans 15 residues. CDR3 region: CASSLGDRANQPQHF. The CDR3 DNA follows: TGCGCCAGCAGCTTGGGGGACAGGGCTAATCAGCCCCAGCATTTT.

The V and J genes are TRBV27 and TRBJ1-6; D not resolved. The CDR3 consists of 12 residues. Germline V lookup: CDR1 MNHEY, CDR2 SMNVEV (reference sequence). The V end lost 7 bases, the J end lost 9 bases, and 10 bases lay between the germline ends. CDR3 sequence reads: CASTKEGSPLHF. CDR3 bases: TGTGCCAGCACGAAGGAAGGTTCACCCCTCCACTTT.

The gene calls are TRBV2 and TRBJ1-2; D remains ambiguous. This CDR3 region has 15 residues. V was clipped by 3 bases and J by 8 bases, with 19 bases between them. Germline lookup yields CDR1 SNHLY and CDR2 FYNNEI. This CDR3 reads CASSERFAQPSGYTF. CDR3 nucleotide sequence: TGTGCCAGCAGTGAGAGGTTCGCACAGCCTTCCGGCTACACCTTC. Together with reference TRBV2 and TRBJ1-2, the CDR3 gives the full variable domain: EPEVTQTPSHQVTQMGQEVILRCVPISNHLYFYWYRQILGQKVEFLVSFYNNEISEKSEIFDDQFSVERPDGSNFTLKIRSTKLEDSAMYFCASSERFAQPSGYTFGSGTRLTVV.

The V gene is TRBV5-1, the J gene TRBJ2-7; TRBD1 agrees at 7 bases. The CDR3 loop spans 14 amino acids. V gave up 0 bases and J gave up 3 bases; unmatched junction bases: 3. CDR1 is SGHRS, CDR2 YFSETQ, per germline. The CDR3 DNA sequence: TGCGCCAGCAGCTTGGGACAGGGAATCTACGAGCAGTACTTC. Encoded protein: CASSLGQGIYEQYF.

V and J are TRBV27 and TRBJ2-3; D call uncertain. Germline CDR1 reads MNHEY; CDR2 reads SMNVEV (reference sequence). The CDR3 length is 15 residues. The V end was cut by 4 bases, the J end by 3 bases, with 14 bases between. CDR3 DNA sequence: TGTGCCAGCAGTTGGTATCGCGGAGTAACAGATACGCAGTATTTT. This codes for CASSWYRGVTDTQYF.

This chain links TRBV6-5 with TRBJ2-5; TRBD1 agrees at 9 bases. With 2 bases clipped from V and 1 base from J, the junction kept 2 bases outside the gene matches. CDR1 MNHEY and CDR2 SVGAGI come from the germline V gene. This CDR3 comprises 15 residues. The CDR3 sequence: CASSYGTGFQETQYF. CDR3 in DNA: TGTGCCAGCAGTTACGGGACAGGGTTCCAAGAGACCCAGTACTTC.

This clone was observed a handful of times. The J gene is TRBJ2-3, the V gene TRBV13; D remains unclear. The CDR3 contains 16 residues. V lost 3 bases and J lost 4, with 17 bases in between. Looked up from germline, CDR1 is PRHDT and CDR2 is FYEKMQ (reference sequence). Here the CDR3 reads CASSFWIGPRADTQYF. The CDR3 coding sequence is TGTGCCAGCAGCTTCTGGATCGGACCGCGCGCAGATACGCAGTATTTT.

The chain carries TRBV5-4 and TRBJ2-7; D may correspond to TRBD1 or TRBD2 (5 bases each). In germline, CDR1 is SGHNT, CDR2 YYREEE (reference sequence). The V end lost 4 bases, the J end lost 7 bases, and 21 bases lay between the germline ends. The CDR3 has 15 amino acids. The CDR3 region is CASSTEPGRLQEQYF. Here the CDR3 DNA reads TGTGCCAGCAGCACAGAGCCGGGACGGCTACAGGAGCAGTACTTC.

V usage is TRBV30 and J usage is TRBJ2-4; D tentatively reads TRBD1 or TRBD2 (6 bases each). V lost 0 bases to trimming and J lost 9 bases, with 12 bases between them. The CDR3 spans 13 residues. Germline CDR1 is GTSNPN and CDR2 is SVGIG (reference sequence). The CDR3 DNA follows: TGTGCCTGGAGTGTACACGGGGGCACCATTCAGTACTTC. This codes for CAWSVHGGTIQYF.